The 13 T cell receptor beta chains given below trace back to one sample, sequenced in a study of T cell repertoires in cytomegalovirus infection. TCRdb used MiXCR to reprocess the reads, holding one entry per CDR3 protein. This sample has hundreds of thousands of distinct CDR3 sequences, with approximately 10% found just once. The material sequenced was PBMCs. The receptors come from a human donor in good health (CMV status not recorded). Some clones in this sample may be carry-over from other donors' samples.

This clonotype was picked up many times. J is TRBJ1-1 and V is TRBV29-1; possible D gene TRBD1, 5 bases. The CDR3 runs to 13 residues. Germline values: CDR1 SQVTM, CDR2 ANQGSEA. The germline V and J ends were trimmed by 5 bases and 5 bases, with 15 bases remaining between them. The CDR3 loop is CSVNLGVKTEAFF. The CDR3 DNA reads TGCAGCGTTAATTTGGGGGTTAAGACTGAAGCTTTCTTT.

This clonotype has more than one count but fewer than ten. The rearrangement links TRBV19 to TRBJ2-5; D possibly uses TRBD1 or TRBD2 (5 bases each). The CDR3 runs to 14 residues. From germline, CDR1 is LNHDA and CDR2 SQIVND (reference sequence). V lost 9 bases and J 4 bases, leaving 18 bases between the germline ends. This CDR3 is CASNRDPRGETQYF. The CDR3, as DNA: TGTGCCAGCAATAGGGACCCCCGCGGAGAGACCCAGTACTTC.

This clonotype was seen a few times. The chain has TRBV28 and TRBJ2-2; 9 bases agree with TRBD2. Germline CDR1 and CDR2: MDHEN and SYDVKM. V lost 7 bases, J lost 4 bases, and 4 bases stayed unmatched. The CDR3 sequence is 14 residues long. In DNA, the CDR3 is TGTGCCAGCATTAGCGGGGGAGCCACCGGGGAGCTGTTTTTT. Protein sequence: CASISGGATGELFF.

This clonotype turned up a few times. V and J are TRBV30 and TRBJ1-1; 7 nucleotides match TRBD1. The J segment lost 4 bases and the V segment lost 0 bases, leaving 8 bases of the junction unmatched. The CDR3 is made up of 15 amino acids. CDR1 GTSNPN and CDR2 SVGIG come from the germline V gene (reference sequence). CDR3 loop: CAWSVERSGGTEAFF. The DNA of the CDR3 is TGTGCCTGGAGTGTCGAGAGGTCAGGGGGCACTGAAGCTTTCTTT.

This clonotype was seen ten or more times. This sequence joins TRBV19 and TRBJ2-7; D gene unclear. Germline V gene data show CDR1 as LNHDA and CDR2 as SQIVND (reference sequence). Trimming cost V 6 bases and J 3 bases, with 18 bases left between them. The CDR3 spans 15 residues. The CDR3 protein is CASSPPWALFYEQYF. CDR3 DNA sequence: TGTGCCAGTAGCCCACCGTGGGCCCTATTCTACGAGCAGTACTTC.

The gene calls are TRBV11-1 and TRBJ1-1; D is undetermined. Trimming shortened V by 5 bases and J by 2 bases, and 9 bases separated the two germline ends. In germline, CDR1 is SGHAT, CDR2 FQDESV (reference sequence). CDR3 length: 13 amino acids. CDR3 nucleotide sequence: TGTGCCAGCAGCCCCCAATTAAACACTGAAGCTTTCTTT. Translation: CASSPQLNTEAFF.

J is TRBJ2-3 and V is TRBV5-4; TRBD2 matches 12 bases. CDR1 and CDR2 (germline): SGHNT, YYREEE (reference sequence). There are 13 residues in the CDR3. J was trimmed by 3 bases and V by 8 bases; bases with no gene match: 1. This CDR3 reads CASLAGGTDTQYF. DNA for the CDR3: TGTGCCAGTCTAGCGGGGGGGACAGATACGCAGTATTTT.

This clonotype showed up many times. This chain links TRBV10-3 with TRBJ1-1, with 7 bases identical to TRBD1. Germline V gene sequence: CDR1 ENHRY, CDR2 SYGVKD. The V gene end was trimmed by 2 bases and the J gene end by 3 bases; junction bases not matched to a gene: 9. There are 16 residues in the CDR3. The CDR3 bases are TGTGCCATCAGTGAGGCGAAAGGGGGCGCGTACACTGAAGCTTTCTTT. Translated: CAISEAKGGAYTEAFF.

The chain's CDR3 is CASSPRPGKTYNEQFF. CDR3 coding DNA: TGCGCCAGCAGCCCTCGTCCGGGTAAAACCTACAATGAGCAGTTCTTC. The rearrangement uses TRBV5-1 and TRBJ2-1; D remains unclear. This CDR3 is 16 amino acids long. From germline, CDR1 is SGHRS and CDR2 YFSETQ. V was shortened by 4 bases and J by 2 bases, with 16 bases between the two germline ends. Together with reference TRBV5-1 and TRBJ2-1, the CDR3 gives the full variable domain: KAGVTQTPRYLIKTRGQQVTLSCSPISGHRSVSWYQQTPGQGLQFLFEYFSETQRNKGNFPGRFSGRQFSNSRSEMNVSTLELGDSALYLCASSPRPGKTYNEQFFGPGTRLTVL.

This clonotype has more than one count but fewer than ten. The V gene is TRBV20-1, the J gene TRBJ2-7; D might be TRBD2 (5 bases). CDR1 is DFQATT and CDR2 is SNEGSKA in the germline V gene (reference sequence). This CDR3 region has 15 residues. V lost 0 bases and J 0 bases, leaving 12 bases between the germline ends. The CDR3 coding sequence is TGCAGTGCTAGAGATCCGGCGGGCAGCTCCTACGAGCAGTACTTC. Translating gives CSARDPAGSSYEQYF.

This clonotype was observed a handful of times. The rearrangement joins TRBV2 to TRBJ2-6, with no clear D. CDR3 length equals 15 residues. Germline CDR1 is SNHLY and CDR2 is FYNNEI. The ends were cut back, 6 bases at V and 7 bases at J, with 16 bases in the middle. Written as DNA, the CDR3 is TGTGCCAGCAGCGTCAGCGTGTCCAGAGCCAACGTCCTGACTTTC. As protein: CASSVSVSRANVLTF.

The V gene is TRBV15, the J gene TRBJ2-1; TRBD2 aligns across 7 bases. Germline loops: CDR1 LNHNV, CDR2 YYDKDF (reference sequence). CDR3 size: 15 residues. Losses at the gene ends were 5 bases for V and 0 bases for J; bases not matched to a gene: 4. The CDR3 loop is CATSPGGSSYNEQFF. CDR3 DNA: TGTGCCACCAGCCCGGGGGGAAGCTCCTACAATGAGCAGTTCTTC.

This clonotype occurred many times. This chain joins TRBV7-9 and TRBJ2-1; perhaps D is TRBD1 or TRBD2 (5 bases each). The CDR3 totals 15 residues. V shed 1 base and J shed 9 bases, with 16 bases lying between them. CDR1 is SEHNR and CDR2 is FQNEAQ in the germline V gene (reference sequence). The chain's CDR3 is CASSLDEAPRGEQFF. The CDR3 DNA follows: TGTGCCAGCAGCTTAGATGAGGCTCCGAGGGGTGAGCAGTTCTTC.